The source of this T cell receptor beta chain is a study of shared clonotypes between healthy human individuals. Study outcomes and limitations: At large depth, rarefaction still showed sorted-subset sequencing to be incomplete.

This CDR3 has 16 residues. V was cut by 5 bases and J by 0 bases, with 17 bases left in between. CDR1 and CDR2 (germline): MDHEN, SYDVKM. Concerning this clone itself: Its antigen is unidentified.

The method was immunoSEQ multiplex PCR; TCRdb's version includes in-frame clones alone and lacks a portion of them. The table has hundreds of thousands of clones, about 96% seen once. Only CD45RO-negative cells positively selected for CCR7 counted as naive CD8 cells, so terminally differentiated effector memory CD45RA+ cells were excluded. This TCR was recovered from a woman aged 30 to 39 in good health. Sequenced material: naive CD8+ T cells sorted from blood. This chain uses TRBV28 with TRBJ2-7, with D uncertain. The CDR3 DNA reads as TGTGCCAGCAGTAAGTCCGTGCTACGGCTCTCCTACGAGCAGTACTTC. Its protein product is CASSKSVLRLSYEQYF.